These 26 T cell receptor beta chains were all obtained from the same sample, sequenced in a study of cytomegalovirus exposure and HLA in healthy donors. The PCR had 60 Vbeta and 13 Jbeta primers. Profiling relied on immunoSEQ multiplex PCR, and the TCRdb table lists in-frame clones only, not all of them. The table lists 150,000 to 200,000 clones, almost 80% of them singletons. The material sequenced was PBMCs. Every receptor here comes from a man over 45 in good health and CMV-seropositive.

The CDR3 coding sequence is TGTGCCAGCAGCGGGGAGGGGTTTGGTTACGAGCAGTACTTC. It yields the protein CASSGEGFGYEQYF. The genes are TRBV5-5 and TRBJ2-7; the match to TRBD2 covers 7 bases. The germline CDR1 and CDR2 sequences are SGHKS and YYEKEE (reference sequence). This CDR3 has 14 amino acids. Trimming took 4 bases from V and 4 from J; bases not matched to a gene: 8.

The V gene is TRBV4-1, the J gene TRBJ2-1; D is uncertain. There are 12 residues in the CDR3. The V and J ends lost 3 bases and 6 bases respectively, with 6 bases between them. The germline V gene has CDR1 MGHRA and CDR2 YSYEKL. The chain's CDR3 is CASSHLRNEQFF. The DNA for the CDR3 is TGCGCCAGCAGCCATCTACGCAATGAGCAGTTCTTC.

The chain has TRBV28 and TRBJ2-2; D gene unclear. Looked up from germline, CDR1 is MDHEN and CDR2 is SYDVKM. The CDR3 has 13 amino acids. Trimming took off 10 bases at V and 2 bases at J, with 11 bases between the two ends. The chain's CDR3 is CATTLSNTGELFF. For the CDR3, the DNA is TGTGCCACCACACTAAGCAACACCGGGGAGCTGTTTTTT.

This clone was counted once. The chain uses TRBV10-3 and TRBJ1-2; D gene ambiguous. Germline CDR1 is ENHRY and CDR2 is SYGVKD. This CDR3 spans 15 amino acids. The V end lost 2 bases, the J end lost 5 bases, and 15 bases lay between the germline ends. The CDR3 nucleotides are TGTGCCATCAGTGAGGCGATGGAGAGTTCGTATGGCTACACCTTC. As protein: CAISEAMESSYGYTF.

V usage is TRBV19 and J usage is TRBJ1-2; D is uncertain. Trimming removed 3 bases from V and 3 bases from J, with 8 bases in between. Germline assignment: CDR1 LNHDA and CDR2 SQIVND (reference sequence). This CDR3 comprises 13 residues. The chain's CDR3 is CASSIEGYYGYTF. CDR3 nucleotides: TGTGCCAGTAGTATTGAGGGCTACTATGGCTACACCTTC.

This clone was picked up a small number of times. The rearrangement uses TRBV5-1 and TRBJ2-3; 11 nucleotides match TRBD2. V was pared by 0 bases and J by 2 bases, with 5 bases of the junction left unmatched. CDR3 length: 17 residues. Germline assignment: CDR1 SGHRS and CDR2 YFSETQ. This CDR3 reads CASSLDLAGGITDTQYF. The CDR3 DNA reads as TGCGCCAGCAGCTTGGACCTAGCGGGGGGTATCACAGATACGCAGTATTTT.

The chain uses TRBV5-5 and TRBJ1-4, with D perhaps TRBD1 (6 bases). Germline CDR1 and CDR2: SGHKS and YYEKEE (reference sequence). This CDR3 is 15 amino acids long. V dropped 4 bases and J dropped 3 bases, with 13 bases sitting between them. This CDR3 reads CASSGGGAANEKLFF. CDR3 sequence (DNA): TGTGCCAGCAGCGGAGGGGGGGCGGCTAATGAAAAACTGTTTTTT.

V gene TRBV6-6 combines with J gene TRBJ1-1; 7 positions agree with TRBD1. The junction had 1 base not matched to a gene; V was cut back by 0 bases and J by 0 bases. The CDR3 runs to 15 residues. CDR1 is MNHNY and CDR2 is SVGAGI in the germline V gene (reference sequence). The CDR3 DNA reads as TGTGCCAGCAGTTACTCACAGGGGATGAACACTGAAGCTTTCTTT. Translating it yields CASSYSQGMNTEAFF.

This chain connects TRBV7-2 to TRBJ2-7, with D possibly being TRBD1 (6 bases). Trimming pared 4 bases from V and 0 bases from J, leaving 10 bases between. CDR3 length: 14 residues. CDR1 and CDR2 from the germline V gene are SGHTA and FQGNSA. This CDR3 is CASSYRDNSYEQYV. The CDR3 coding sequence is TGTGCCAGCAGCTACCGGGACAACTCCTACGAGCAGTACGTC.

This CDR3 reads CATSRDFRGRGTDTQYF. CDR3 nucleotide sequence: TGTGCCACCAGCAGAGATTTTCGGGGTAGAGGCACAGATACGCAGTATTTT. The V call is TRBV15, the J call TRBJ2-3; the D gene is possibly TRBD2 (5 bases). The CDR3 contains 17 residues. The V end was cut by 0 bases, the J end by 1 base, with 14 bases between. Germline values: CDR1 LNHNV, CDR2 YYDKDF (reference sequence).

This sequence joins TRBV28 and TRBJ2-7; no clear D. Trimming pared 5 bases from V and 1 base from J, leaving 6 bases between. The CDR3 spans 12 residues. Germline CDR1 reads MDHEN; CDR2 reads SYDVKM. The CDR3 sequence is CASSPLSYEQYF. Written as DNA, the CDR3 is TGTGCCAGCAGTCCTTTGTCCTACGAGCAGTACTTC.

This rearrangement joins TRBV14 to TRBJ1-3, with D unclear. V shed 7 bases and J shed 1 base, with 14 bases lying between them. Germline assignment: CDR1 SGHDN and CDR2 FVKESK. The CDR3 contains 15 residues. CDR3 sequence: CASTEGLKSGNTIYF. The CDR3 DNA is TGTGCCAGCACGGAGGGCTTAAAATCTGGAAACACCATATATTTT.

The CDR3 DNA follows: TGTGCCAGCTCACCACGACAGATCTATGGCTACACCTTC. This encodes CASSPRQIYGYTF. V gene TRBV18 combines with J gene TRBJ1-2, with a weak D call TRBD1 (5 bases). The V gene's germline CDR1 is KGHSH and CDR2 LQKENI. V was clipped by 1 base and J by 4 bases, with 7 bases between them. This CDR3 comprises 13 residues.

This clone was picked up one time. The V gene is TRBV28, the J gene TRBJ1-5; 8 bases match TRBD1. The germline V gene has CDR1 MDHEN and CDR2 SYDVKM. V trimming: 3 bases; J trimming: 7 bases; junction bases outside the gene matches: 5. The CDR3 has 14 residues. The CDR3 nucleotides read TGTGCCAGCAGTTTTGGACAGGGAATACAGCCCCAGCATTTT. As protein: CASSFGQGIQPQHF.

The rearrangement joins TRBV7-9 to TRBJ2-1; unclear D gene. The CDR3 has 16 amino acids. In germline, CDR1 is SEHNR, CDR2 FQNEAQ (reference sequence). The V gene lost 4 bases and the J gene lost 0 bases, with 13 bases spanning the gap. The CDR3 loop is CASSSLSPSSYNEQFF. The CDR3, as DNA: TGTGCCAGCAGCTCCCTGTCCCCGAGCTCCTACAATGAGCAGTTCTTC.

The chain recombines TRBV6-5 with TRBJ1-1; 7 positions agree with TRBD1. This CDR3 has 14 amino acids. Germline lookup yields CDR1 MNHEY and CDR2 SVGAGI. Losses at the gene ends were 7 bases for V and 3 bases for J; bases not matched to a gene: 8. DNA for the CDR3: TGTGCCAGCAAGGGTTCAGGGGGTCACACTGAAGCTTTCTTT. Translated, it gives CASKGSGGHTEAFF.

The J gene is TRBJ1-4, the V gene TRBV2; D remains ambiguous. CDR1 is SNHLY and CDR2 is FYNNEI in the germline V gene. The CDR3 consists of 13 residues. Trimming shortened V by 7 bases and J by 5 bases, and 11 bases separated the two germline ends. The DNA for the CDR3 is TGTGCCAGCAACCGGGTCTCGAATGAAAAACTGTTTTTT. It yields the protein CASNRVSNEKLFF.

This sequence joins TRBV7-2 and TRBJ2-2, with a tentative D call TRBD2 (7 bases). Germline V lookup: CDR1 SGHTA, CDR2 FQGNSA. V gave up 3 bases and J gave up 5 bases, with 10 bases separating them. The CDR3 runs 14 residues. The CDR3 DNA reads as TGTGCCAGCAGCTTTGGGGGGGCGACCGGGGAGCTGTTTTTT. Amino acids: CASSFGGATGELFF.

The rearrangement joins TRBV4-3 to TRBJ2-1; possible D gene TRBD2, 8 bases. Germline values: CDR1 LGHNA, CDR2 YSLEER. This CDR3 has 16 residues. V lost 1 base, J lost 7 bases, and 17 bases lay in between. The CDR3 loop reads CASSQAPRGTRNEQFF. In DNA, the CDR3 is TGCGCCAGCAGCCAAGCCCCCAGGGGGACTAGGAATGAGCAGTTCTTC.

This clone has a handful of counts. The chain carries TRBV7-8 and TRBJ1-4; no firm D call. Trimming removed 5 bases from V and 8 bases from J, with 9 bases in between. Germline V gene sequence: CDR1 SGHVS, CDR2 FQNEAQ. The CDR3 has 12 residues. The CDR3 region has the DNA TGTGCCAGCAGCCCCGGGGTGGAAAAACTGTTTTTT. Translating gives CASSPGVEKLFF.

CDR3 sequence reads: CASSLSRGLETQYF. DNA of the CDR3: TGTGCCAGCAGCTTATCAAGGGGGCTTGAGACCCAGTACTTC. V usage is TRBV7-9 and J usage is TRBJ2-5; TRBD1 aligns across 7 bases. This CDR3 is built from 14 residues. Per the germline V gene, CDR1 is SEHNR and CDR2 is FQNEAQ (reference sequence). J gave up 5 bases and V 2 bases, and 5 bases lay outside the gene matches.

The chain carries TRBV4-2 and TRBJ1-6; no reliable D call. V was shortened by 0 bases and J by 0 bases, with 12 bases between the two germline ends. Germline V gene data show CDR1 as LGHNA and CDR2 as YNFKEQ. The CDR3 runs to 18 residues. The CDR3 spells CASSQEYAGNSYNSPLHF. The CDR3 DNA is TGTGCCAGCAGCCAAGAGTATGCGGGGAACTCCTATAATTCACCCCTCCACTTT.

V is TRBV5-1 and J is TRBJ1-6, with a weak D call TRBD1 (6 bases). The CDR3 length is 16 residues. Trimming removed 0 bases at V and 9 bases at J, with 16 bases between. CDR1 and CDR2 (germline): SGHRS, YFSETQ. The CDR3 bases are TGCGCCAGCAGCTTGGAGGTTTATGGGGGCGGTTCACCCCTCCACTTT. It specifies CASSLEVYGGGSPLHF.

The chain recombines TRBV7-8 with TRBJ2-7; D uncertain. The CDR3 is 13 residues long. The V gene's germline CDR1 is SGHVS and CDR2 FQNEAQ. V lost 1 base and J 4 bases, leaving 8 bases between the germline ends. The CDR3 DNA reads TGTGCCAGCAGCTTAGGCGAGGTGTACGAGCAGTACTTC. Residues: CASSLGEVYEQYF. The full variable domain, in which reference TRBV7-8 and TRBJ2-7 provide the parts outside the CDR3, is GAGVSQSPRYKVAKRGQDVALRCDPISGHVSLFWYQQALGQGPEFLTYFQNEAQLDKSGLPSDRFFAERPEGSVSTLKIQRTQQEDSAVYLCASSLGEVYEQYFGPGTRLTVT.

The chain carries TRBV11-3 and TRBJ2-1; D perhaps matches TRBD2 (5 bases). Trimming pared 1 base from V and 7 bases from J, leaving 8 bases between. CDR1 and CDR2 from the germline V gene are SGHNT and YENEEA. This CDR3 comprises 13 residues. The DNA of the CDR3 is TGTGCCAGCAGCTTAGCGAGCGGAAATGAGCAGTTCTTC. Translation: CASSLASGNEQFF.

In this sample, this clone turned up once. The chain recombines TRBV28 with TRBJ2-7; 11 nucleotides line up with TRBD2. J was trimmed by 5 bases and V by 5 bases; bases with no gene match: 11. Germline V gene sequence: CDR1 MDHEN, CDR2 SYDVKM. The CDR3 totals 16 residues. This chain's CDR3 is CASSLTVAGGRHEQYF. CDR3 nucleotide sequence: TGTGCCAGCAGTCTAACAGTAGCGGGGGGGCGGCACGAGCAGTACTTC.